This T cell receptor (beta chain) was sequenced for a study of identical twins. Germline CDR1 and CDR2: SGHAT and FQNNGV. The CDR3 is 14 residues long. V shed 5 bases and J shed 5 bases, with 13 bases lying between them. Regarding the study as a whole: Potential partial confounding of zero-insertion analyses by invariant MAIT and iNKT cells was noted. Among monozygotic twins, out-of-frame TCR alpha sharing exceeded what models predicted. The more abundant beta clonotypes in cord blood had fewer insertions, and memory repertoires did not show this.

This clonotype was observed a few times. No antigen is known for it. A universal primer binding site was introduced by template switching. The final cDNA contained unique molecular identifiers. TCRdb fed the 5' RACE reads into MiXCR, producing one record per CDR3 protein. The sample lists roughly 250,000 distinct CDR3 sequences; around 15% were seen once. J is TRBJ2-1 and V is TRBV11-2, with D perhaps TRBD2 (5 bases). Sequencing was performed on memory (CD45RO+) T cells sorted from blood. The receptor comes from a woman in her late teens or twenties in good health. CDR3: CASSRTTSNNEQFF. In DNA form, the CDR3 reads TGTGCCAGCAGCCGCACTACTAGTAACAATGAGCAGTTCTTC. The whole variable domain, filled in from reference TRBV11-2 and TRBJ2-1, reads EAGVAQSPRYKIIEKRQSVAFWCNPISGHATLYWYQQILGQGPKLLIQFQNNGVVDDSQLPKDRFSAERLKGVDSTLKIQPAKLEDSAVYLCASSRTTSNNEQFFGPGTRLTVL.